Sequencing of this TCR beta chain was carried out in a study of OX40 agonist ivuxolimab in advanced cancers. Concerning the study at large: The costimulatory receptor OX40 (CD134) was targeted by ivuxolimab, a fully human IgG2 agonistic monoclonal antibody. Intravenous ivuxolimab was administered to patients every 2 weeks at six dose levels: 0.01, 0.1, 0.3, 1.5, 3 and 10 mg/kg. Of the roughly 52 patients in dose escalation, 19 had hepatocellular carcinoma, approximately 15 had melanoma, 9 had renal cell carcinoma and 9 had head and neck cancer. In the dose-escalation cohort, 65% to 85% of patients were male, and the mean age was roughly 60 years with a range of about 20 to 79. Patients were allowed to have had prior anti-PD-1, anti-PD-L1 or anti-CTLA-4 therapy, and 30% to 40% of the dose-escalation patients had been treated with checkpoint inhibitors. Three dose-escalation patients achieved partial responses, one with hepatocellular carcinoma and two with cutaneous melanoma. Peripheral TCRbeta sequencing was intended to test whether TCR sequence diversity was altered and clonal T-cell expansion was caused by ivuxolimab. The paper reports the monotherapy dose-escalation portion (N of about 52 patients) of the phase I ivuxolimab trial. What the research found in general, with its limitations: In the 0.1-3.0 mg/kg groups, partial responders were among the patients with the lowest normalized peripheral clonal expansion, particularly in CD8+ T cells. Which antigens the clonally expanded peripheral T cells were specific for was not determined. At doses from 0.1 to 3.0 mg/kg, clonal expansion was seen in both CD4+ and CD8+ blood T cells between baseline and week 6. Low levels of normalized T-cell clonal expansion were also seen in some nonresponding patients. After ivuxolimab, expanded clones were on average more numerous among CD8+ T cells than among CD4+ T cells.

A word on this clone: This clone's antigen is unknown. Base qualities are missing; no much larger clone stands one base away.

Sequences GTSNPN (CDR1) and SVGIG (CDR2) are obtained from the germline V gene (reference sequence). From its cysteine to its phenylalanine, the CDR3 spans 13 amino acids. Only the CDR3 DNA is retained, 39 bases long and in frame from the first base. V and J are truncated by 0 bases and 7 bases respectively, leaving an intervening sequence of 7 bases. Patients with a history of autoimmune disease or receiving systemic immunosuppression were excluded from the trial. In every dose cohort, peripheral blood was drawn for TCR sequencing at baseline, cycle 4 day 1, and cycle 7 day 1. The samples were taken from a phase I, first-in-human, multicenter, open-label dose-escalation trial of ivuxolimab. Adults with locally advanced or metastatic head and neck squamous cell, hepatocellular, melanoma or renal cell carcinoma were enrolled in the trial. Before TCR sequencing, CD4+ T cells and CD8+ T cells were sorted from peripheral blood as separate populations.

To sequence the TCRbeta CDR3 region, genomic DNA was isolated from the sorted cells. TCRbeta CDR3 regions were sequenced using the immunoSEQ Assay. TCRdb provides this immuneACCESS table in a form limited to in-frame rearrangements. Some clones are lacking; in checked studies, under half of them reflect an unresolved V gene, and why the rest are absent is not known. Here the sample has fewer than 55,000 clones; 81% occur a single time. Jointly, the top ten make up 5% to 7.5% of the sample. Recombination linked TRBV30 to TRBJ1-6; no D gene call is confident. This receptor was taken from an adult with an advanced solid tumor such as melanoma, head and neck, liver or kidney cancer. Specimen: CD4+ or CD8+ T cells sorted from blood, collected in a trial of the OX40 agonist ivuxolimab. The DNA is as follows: TGTGCCTGGAGTGTACTGGGAAATTCACCCCTCCACTTT. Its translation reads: CAWSVLGNSPLHF.